The 31 T cell receptor beta chains below were found in one sample sequenced in a study of CD8+CD57+ T cells in acquired aplastic anemia. TCR beta VDJ and CDR3 profiling used genomic DNA as template. One entry per CDR3 protein results from TCRdb running MiXCR on the reads. The data contain 190,000 or so distinct CDR3 sequences, approximately 48% of them singletons. Flow cytometry had shown expanded CD8+CD57+ cells in the patients chosen for sequencing. Specimen: sorted CD4+, CD8+, or CD8+CD57+ T cells (not recorded which) from PBMCs. Source of these receptors: a human donor with aplastic anemia.

The gene calls are TRBV5-1 and TRBJ2-7, with no clear D. In germline, CDR1 is SGHRS, CDR2 YFSETQ. V was clipped by 0 bases and J by 5 bases, with 9 bases between them. The CDR3 covers 13 residues. The CDR3 sequence is CASSLVQNHEQYF. As DNA, the CDR3 is TGCGCCAGCAGCTTGGTACAAAACCACGAGCAGTACTTC. Drawing the rest from reference TRBV5-1 and TRBJ2-7, the complete variable domain is KAGVTQTPRYLIKTRGQQVTLSCSPISGHRSVSWYQQTPGQGLQFLFEYFSETQRNKGNFPGRFSGRQFSNSRSEMNVSTLELGDSALYLCASSLVQNHEQYFGPGTRLTVT.

This clonotype occurred many times. V usage is TRBV18 and J usage is TRBJ1-6; 9 positions agree with TRBD1. The CDR3 sequence is 15 residues long. Germline CDR1 is KGHSH and CDR2 is LQKENI. After removal of 2 bases from V and 8 bases from J, the junction contained 4 bases not matched to a gene. The CDR3 DNA is TGTGCCAGCTCACCATATACAGGGGGCGATTCACCCCTCCACTTT. Translated: CASSPYTGGDSPLHF.

Concerning this clonotype: A much larger clone differs by one base, so this may be a read error. This chain joins TRBV20-1 and TRBJ1-4; the D is unclear. The CDR3 is 14 residues long. CDR1 and CDR2 from the germline V gene are DFQATT and SNEGSKA (reference sequence). The DNA for the CDR3 is TGCAGTGCTAGGAGTTCGCTTCGTGAAGAAAAACTGGTTTTT. Amino acid sequence: CSARSSLREEKLVF.

In this sample, this clonotype turned up a few times. The rearrangement links TRBV11-1 to TRBJ1-4; 7 bases are shared with TRBD1. V shed 1 base, J shed 2 bases, and the junction held 7 bases outside the gene matches. Germline assignment: CDR1 SGHAT and CDR2 FQDESV (reference sequence). CDR3 size: 17 residues. The CDR3 bases are TGTGCCAGCAGCTTAGGTAACAGGGGAGCCACTAATGAAAAACTGTTTTTT. Residues: CASSLGNRGATNEKLFF.

This clonotype is labeled medium-sized (0.01 to 0.1%). The chain uses TRBV2 and TRBJ2-5; D unresolved. The V and J ends lost 3 bases and 7 bases respectively, with 9 bases between them. Germline CDR1 and CDR2: SNHLY and FYNNEI. This CDR3 spans 12 amino acids. CDR3 residues: CASSESLGTQYF. CDR3 in DNA: TGTGCCAGCAGTGAGAGTCTTGGGACCCAGTACTTC.

The chain is built from TRBV25-1 and TRBJ1-3; D is ambiguous. This CDR3 is 14 amino acids long. Trimming took off 9 bases at V and 0 bases at J, with 12 bases between the two ends. Germline assignment: CDR1 MGHDK and CDR2 SYGVNS. DNA of the CDR3: TGTGCCAGTAGCGACACCACCTCTGGAAACACCATATATTTT. Translating gives CASSDTTSGNTIYF.

A remark on this clonotype: One end of the junction varies from germline; a read error may be responsible. V and J are TRBV10-3 and TRBJ2-7; TRBD1 matches at 9 bases. Germline loops: CDR1 ENHRY, CDR2 SYGVKD. The CDR3 is 16 amino acids. CDR3 DNA sequence: TGTGCCAGCAGTAGACCGGACAGGGGACTTTCCTACGAGCAGTACTTC. Its protein is CASSRPDRGLSYEQYF.

This clonotype was recorded many times. The chain has TRBV4-3 and TRBJ2-2, with 8 bases that match TRBD1. The CDR3 length is 15 residues. Germline-derived CDR1 and CDR2 are LGHNA and YSLEER. V shed 4 bases and J 1 base; nucleotides not matched to a gene: 2. CDR3 nucleotide sequence: TGCGCCAGCAGCCTGACAGGGGTGAACACCGGGGAGCTGTTTTTT. This codes for CASSLTGVNTGELFF.

This clonotype was counted between two and nine times. The chain joins TRBV19 to TRBJ2-7, with D possibly called TRBD1 or TRBD2 (5 bases each). There are 14 residues in the CDR3. Germline CDR1 and CDR2: LNHDA and SQIVND (reference sequence). V shed 5 bases and J shed 4 bases, with 15 bases lying between them. CDR3: CASSQGEGTYEQYF. CDR3 DNA sequence: TGTGCCAGTAGTCAGGGAGAAGGTACTTACGAGCAGTACTTC.

About this clonotype itself: With a much larger clone just one base away, this may be a read error. The chain has TRBV5-1 and TRBJ1-1; 7 bases align to TRBD1. The germline V gene encodes CDR1 SGHRS and CDR2 YFSETQ. The CDR3 is 13 amino acids. Germline trimming cut 7 bases from V and 4 bases from J; bases unmatched to any gene: 7. CDR3 nucleotide sequence: TGCGCCAGCGCGCCCCAGGGGGGCACTGAAGCTTTCTTT. It translates to CASAPQGGTEAFF.

In this sample, this clonotype turned up many times. The V call is TRBV6-2 or TRBV6-3, the J call TRBJ2-1; 7 bases are shared with TRBD2. CDR1 is MNHEY, CDR2 SVGEGT, per germline. The CDR3 is 14 amino acids. Trimming cost V 3 bases and J 8 bases; bases outside gene matches: 7. In DNA form, the CDR3 reads TGTGCCAGCAGTTATCGGACTAGTGTCGATGAGCAGTTCTTC. Its protein product is CASSYRTSVDEQFF.

This clonotype showed up many times. This rearrangement joins TRBV5-4 to TRBJ2-5, with D possibly TRBD2 on 5 matching bases. There are 14 residues in the CDR3. In germline, CDR1 is SGHNT, CDR2 YYREEE (reference sequence). V was shortened by 0 bases and J by 2 bases, with 8 bases between the two germline ends. The CDR3 is CASSLAGIQETQYF. Here the CDR3 DNA reads TGTGCCAGCAGCTTGGCGGGGATTCAAGAGACCCAGTACTTC.

J is TRBJ2-3 and V is TRBV25-1; the D is unclear. This CDR3 region has 11 residues. V was pared by 9 bases and J by 5 bases, with 9 bases between. CDR1 is MGHDK, CDR2 SYGVNS, per germline. In DNA, the CDR3 is TGTGCCAGGGGCAGGAGAGATACGCAGTATTTT. Encoded protein: CARGRRDTQYF.

In regard to this clonotype: At one of its ends the junction is not consistent with the germline gene, which may arise from a read error. The chain has TRBV10-2 and TRBJ2-7, with 8 bases that match TRBD2. This CDR3 spans 15 amino acids. Per germline, CDR1 WSHSY and CDR2 SAAADI. In DNA form, the CDR3 reads TGTGCCAGCAGCCCCTACGGGGGGGGCTCCTACGAGCAGTACTTC. Its translation: CASSPYGGGSYEQYF.

The CDR3 region has the DNA TGCAGTGCCGACGCCGGGACAGGGTTCGACACTGAAGCTTTCTTT. Its protein is CSADAGTGFDTEAFF. The genes are TRBV20-1 and TRBJ1-1; TRBD1 agrees at 9 bases. This CDR3 contains 15 residues. Per the germline V gene, CDR1 is DFQATT and CDR2 is SNEGSKA (reference sequence). Losses at the gene ends were 6 bases for V and 3 bases for J; bases not matched to a gene: 11.

The table lists this clonotype with many counts. The V and J genes are TRBV20-1 and TRBJ1-1; no definite D call. V lost 1 base, J lost 4 bases, and 13 bases lay in between. In germline, CDR1 is DFQATT, CDR2 SNEGSKA (reference sequence). The CDR3 spans 14 residues. CDR3 in amino acids: CSARGAGEGTEAFF. The CDR3 nucleotides are TGCAGTGCTAGAGGGGCCGGGGAGGGCACTGAAGCTTTCTTT.

The rearrangement joins TRBV10-2 to TRBJ2-7; D remains ambiguous. There are 12 residues in the CDR3. The V gene's germline CDR1 is WSHSY and CDR2 SAAADI. Trimming removed 3 bases at V and 0 bases at J, with 3 bases between. CDR3 amino acids: CASSDGSYEQYF. In DNA form, the CDR3 reads TGCGCCAGCAGTGATGGCTCCTACGAGCAGTACTTC.

This clonotype was seen many times. The rearrangement links TRBV2 to TRBJ2-6; 11 bases map to TRBD2. Germline loops: CDR1 SNHLY, CDR2 FYNNEI. Losses at the gene ends were 4 bases for V and 4 bases for J; bases not matched to a gene: 9. This CDR3 contains 18 residues. The CDR3 coding sequence is TGTGCCAGCAGTGGTTTAGCGGGAGGGCCATCCGGGGCCAACGTCCTGACTTTC. Its translation is CASSGLAGGPSGANVLTF.

A word on this clonotype: With a much larger clone just one base away, this may be a read error. The CDR3 DNA reads TGTGCCAGCAGCTTAGAGGCAGGGAGGACCACTGAAGCTTTCTTT. Protein: CASSLEAGRTTEAFF. V gene TRBV11-2 combines with J gene TRBJ1-1; the D gene is possibly TRBD1 (5 bases). The CDR3 totals 15 residues. Trimming cost V 0 bases and J 4 bases, with 12 bases left between them. CDR1 is SGHAT, CDR2 FQNNGV, per germline.

This chain connects TRBV12-3 or TRBV12-4 to TRBJ2-2; D possibly matches TRBD1 or TRBD2 (5 bases each). This CDR3 has 14 amino acids. V lost 1 base and J 6 bases, leaving 9 bases between the germline ends. The CDR3 sequence is CASSLVGEAGELFF. CDR3 bases: TGTGCCAGCAGTTTAGTGGGGGAAGCCGGGGAGCTGTTTTTT.

This chain uses TRBV6-1 with TRBJ2-1, with TRBD2 as a possible D gene (6 bases). This CDR3 has 15 amino acids. CDR1 is MNHNS and CDR2 is SASEGT in the germline V gene. V shed 7 bases and J shed 4 bases, with 17 bases lying between them. CDR3 coding DNA: TGTGCCAGCACCAATAGGCGGGGCGGTTACAATGAGCAGTTCTTC. Amino acid sequence: CASTNRRGGYNEQFF.

This clonotype showed up many times. The rearrangement links TRBV11-2 to TRBJ2-3, with 13 bases aligning to TRBD2. V lost 5 bases and J lost 2; bases outside the gene matches: 7. Germline CDR1 is SGHAT and CDR2 is FQNNGV. The CDR3 extends over 17 amino acids. In nucleotides, the CDR3 is TGTGCCAGCAGCCCCCGACTAGCGGGGGGATCCACAGATACGCAGTATTTT. It specifies CASSPRLAGGSTDTQYF.

The rearrangement uses TRBV20-1 and TRBJ2-1, with D tentatively TRBD2 (6 bases). From germline, CDR1 is DFQATT and CDR2 SNEGSKA (reference sequence). The CDR3 sequence is 15 residues long. V gave up 5 bases and J gave up 2 bases, with 16 bases separating them. The CDR3 DNA sequence: TGCAGTGCTTTGGTAGGCGCGGGAACCTACAATGAGCAGTTCTTC. This encodes CSALVGAGTYNEQFF.

The chain has TRBV2 and TRBJ2-1; D is ambiguous. V was pared by 5 bases and J by 6 bases, with 11 bases between. CDR1 is SNHLY and CDR2 is FYNNEI in the germline V gene. This CDR3 has 13 amino acids. CDR3 nucleotide sequence: TGTGCCAGCAGTTACGGACGGAGCAATGAGCAGTTCTTC. It translates to CASSYGRSNEQFF.

The chain uses TRBV24-1 and TRBJ1-6; 9 bases fit TRBD1. The germline V gene has CDR1 KGHDR and CDR2 SFDVKD. There are 15 residues in the CDR3. V was pared by 0 bases and J by 10 bases, with 3 bases of the junction left unmatched. The CDR3: CATSDLSGQGSPLHF. CDR3 in DNA: TGTGCCACCAGTGATTTGTCGGGACAGGGATCACCCCTCCACTTT.

About this clonotype itself: It is unclear where the CDR3 begins or ends on the DNA, so no DNA is shown, and the CDR3 is as TCRdb lists it. V usage is TRBV7-3 and J usage is TRBJ1-1; the D call in the table, TRBD1, was not verified against the DNA. Germline values: CDR1 SGHTA, CDR2 FQGTGA. The CDR3 comprises 22 residues, both ends counted. CDR3 residues: CASSPRTGGNSPLHFGNTEAFF.

CDR3 in amino acids: CASRTMKQPQHF. The CDR3 DNA reads TGTGCCAGTAGAACAATGAAGCAGCCCCAGCATTTT. The chain recombines TRBV19 with TRBJ1-5; the D is unclear. Trimming removed 6 bases from V and 7 bases from J, with 10 bases in between. The V gene's germline CDR1 is LNHDA and CDR2 SQIVND (reference sequence). CDR3 length: 12 amino acids.

This clonotype has a count of ten or more. This chain connects TRBV6-1 to TRBJ2-2; D perhaps matches TRBD2 (5 bases). Trimming removed 7 bases from V and 2 bases from J, with 14 bases in between. This CDR3 comprises 15 residues. Germline CDR1 is MNHNS and CDR2 is SASEGT. CDR3 DNA sequence: TGTGCCAGCAACCCGGGGTTGATAAACACCGGGGAGCTGTTTTTT. It yields the protein CASNPGLINTGELFF.

The chain combines TRBV7-8 with TRBJ1-2; TRBD1 aligns across 8 bases. V lost 1 base to trimming and J lost 4 bases; unmatched junction nucleotides: 5. CDR1 SGHVS and CDR2 FQNEAQ come from the germline V gene. The CDR3 is 15 residues long. The CDR3 loop is CASSLVGQGFYGYTF. CDR3 bases: TGTGCCAGCAGCTTAGTTGGACAGGGCTTCTATGGCTACACCTTC.

This clonotype was seen many times. The rearrangement joins TRBV11-1 to TRBJ2-1; tentative D call: TRBD2 (5 bases). The CDR3 has 14 amino acids. Trimming removed 6 bases at V and 0 bases at J, with 9 bases between. Germline loops: CDR1 SGHAT, CDR2 FQDESV (reference sequence). The CDR3 here is CASSIGSSYNEQFF. The CDR3 nucleotides read TGTGCCAGCAGTATTGGGAGCTCCTACAATGAGCAGTTCTTC.

This clonotype was recorded many times. This chain joins TRBV7-2 and TRBJ2-5; no definite D call. The CDR3 sequence is 13 residues long. Germline assignment: CDR1 SGHTA and CDR2 FQGNSA. Trimming stripped 2 bases from V and 3 bases from J, with 7 bases between. CDR3 nucleotides: TGTGCCAGCAGCTTATCCGTAAAAGAGACCCAGTACTTC. This gives the protein CASSLSVKETQYF.